Each of the 23 T cell receptor beta chains below was sequenced from the same sample in a study of T cell responses to AZD1222 COVID-19 vaccine. Sequencing used immunoSEQ multiplex PCR; TCRdb keeps in-frame clones, though not all of them. The sample has about 120,000 clones; approximately 90% are singletons. The sequencing used peripheral blood, collected on day 0 of AZD1222 vaccination. Source of these receptors: an adult in good health.

The chain is built from TRBV10-2 and TRBJ1-5, with 8 positions matching TRBD1. Germline CDR1 WSHSY, CDR2 SAAADI. The CDR3 is 16 residues long. J was trimmed by 6 bases and V by 5 bases; bases with no gene match: 12. DNA of the CDR3: TGCGCCAGCAGTAACACCGGGACAGGATTTCCTCAGCCCCAGCATTTT. It codes for CASSNTGTGFPQPQHF.

The rearrangement uses TRBV7-3 and TRBJ2-1; possibly TRBD2 for D (6 bases). The length of the CDR3 is 15 residues. V lost 0 bases and J 4 bases, leaving 10 bases between the germline ends. Germline CDR1 reads SGHTA; CDR2 reads FQGTGA. The DNA for the CDR3 is TGTGCCAGCAGCTTAACCAGCGGGCAATACAATGAGCAGTTCTTC. It codes for CASSLTSGQYNEQFF.

The chain combines TRBV27 with TRBJ1-4; maybe TRBD1 (6 bases). Germline CDR1 is MNHEY and CDR2 is SMNVEV (reference sequence). Deletions cut 5 bases from V and 6 bases from J, with 10 bases between. CDR3 length: 13 amino acids. CDR3 nucleotides: TGTGCCAGCAGTGCGGAGGGGGATGAAAAACTGTTTTTT. Protein product: CASSAEGDEKLFF.

The chain joins TRBV5-1 to TRBJ1-2; 7 nucleotides match TRBD1. The CDR3 is 16 residues long. V dropped 3 bases and J dropped 4; count of bases not matched to a gene: 12. Germline V CDR1 and CDR2: SGHRS, YFSETQ. The chain's CDR3 is CASSSTPGGDFYGYTF. The CDR3 DNA is TGCGCCAGCAGCTCAACTCCAGGGGGAGATTTCTATGGCTACACCTTC.

The rearrangement links TRBV6-6 to TRBJ1-2, with D perhaps TRBD1 (6 bases). Looked up from germline, CDR1 is MNHNY and CDR2 is SVGAGI (reference sequence). V was clipped by 2 bases and J by 9 bases, with 13 bases between them. CDR3 length: 13 amino acids. CDR3 in amino acids: CASSYGVRDSYTF. CDR3 bases: TGTGCCAGCAGTTACGGCGTCAGGGACAGCTACACCTTC.

This chain links TRBV6-2 or TRBV6-3 with TRBJ1-5; D perhaps matches TRBD1 (6 bases). Trimming shortened V by 5 bases and J by 5 bases, and 13 bases separated the two germline ends. Germline loops: CDR1 MNHEY, CDR2 SVGEGT. CDR3 size: 14 residues. The CDR3 reads CASSVQQGYQPQHF. The CDR3 DNA sequence: TGTGCCAGCAGTGTCCAACAGGGATATCAGCCCCAGCATTTT.

A note on this clone: One end of the junction does not line up with germline, which may come from a read error. The chain uses TRBV7-7 and TRBJ2-5; 10 bases map to TRBD2. The CDR3 extends over 16 amino acids. Germline V gene lookup returns CDR1 SSHAT and CDR2 FNYEAQ (reference sequence). CDR3 in amino acids: CASSPRAGGPKETQYF. Here the CDR3 DNA reads TGTGCTAGCAGCCCCCGAGCGGGAGGGCCAAAGGAGACCCAGTACTTC.

The rearrangement joins TRBV11-2 to TRBJ2-1; D not resolved. The CDR3 totals 13 residues. V lost 5 bases to trimming and J lost 4 bases, with 9 bases between them. Looked up from germline, CDR1 is SGHAT and CDR2 is FQNNGV. In nucleotides, the CDR3 is TGTGCCAGCAGCGCCGGGTATTACAATGAGCAGTTCTTC. Protein product: CASSAGYYNEQFF. The variable domain in full, completed from reference TRBV11-2 and TRBJ2-1, reads EAGVAQSPRYKIIEKRQSVAFWCNPISGHATLYWYQQILGQGPKLLIQFQNNGVVDDSQLPKDRFSAERLKGVDSTLKIQPAKLEDSAVYLCASSAGYYNEQFFGPGTRLTVL.

The rearrangement links TRBV28 to TRBJ2-3; possibly TRBD1 for D (6 bases). The CDR3 has 14 amino acids. CDR1 is MDHEN, CDR2 SYDVKM, per germline. Trimming removed 6 bases from V and 3 bases from J, with 13 bases in between. The CDR3 DNA is TGTGCCAGCAGGCCACAGGGAAGGACAGATACGCAGTATTTT. It encodes CASRPQGRTDTQYF.

The chain joins TRBV15 to TRBJ1-2; 8 positions agree with TRBD1. Per the germline V gene, CDR1 is LNHNV and CDR2 is YYDKDF (reference sequence). With 10 bases clipped from V and 4 bases from J, the junction kept 8 bases outside the gene matches. The CDR3 consists of 13 residues. The CDR3 DNA follows: TGTGCCATCTCCCAGGGGGCGAGCTATGGCTACACCTTC. Amino acid sequence: CAISQGASYGYTF.

The V call is TRBV4-1, the J call TRBJ1-5, with TRBD1 as a possible D gene (5 bases). Between the trimmed V and J ends, which lost 2 bases and 3 bases, there was a span of 11 bases. This CDR3 spans 15 amino acids. From germline, CDR1 is MGHRA and CDR2 YSYEKL. CDR3 region: CASSQTGPINQPQHF. The CDR3 nucleotides read TGCGCCAGCAGCCAAACGGGACCGATCAATCAGCCCCAGCATTTT.

A single count supports this clone. The chain is built from TRBV6-6 and TRBJ2-5, with a weak D call TRBD2 (5 bases). The CDR3 contains 14 residues. The germline V gene has CDR1 MNHNY and CDR2 SVGAGI (reference sequence). V gave up 2 bases and J gave up 1 base, with 8 bases separating them. CDR3 sequence reads: CASSYPGSQETQYF. CDR3 coding DNA: TGTGCCAGCAGTTACCCGGGGTCCCAAGAGACCCAGTACTTC.

This rearrangement joins TRBV7-8 to TRBJ1-1, with D possibly matching TRBD1 (6 bases). Trimming removed 5 bases at V and 7 bases at J, with 20 bases between. This CDR3 is built from 15 residues. Germline CDR1 SGHVS, CDR2 FQNEAQ. CDR3 DNA: TGTGCCAGCAGCCACCGGGACACACAAGCCGGTGAAGCTTTCTTT. Translation: CASSHRDTQAGEAFF.

V gene TRBV7-3 combines with J gene TRBJ2-1; no reliable D call. The CDR3 is made up of 15 amino acids. V lost 2 bases, J lost 7 bases, and 15 bases lay in between. Germline-derived CDR1 and CDR2 are SGHTA and FQGTGA. CDR3 bases: TGTGCCAGCAGCTTAGGTAGGACGTATGGGAATGAGCAGTTCTTC. This sequence encodes CASSLGRTYGNEQFF.

The V and J genes are TRBV7-3 and TRBJ1-1, with 7 bases identical to TRBD1. V trimming: 5 bases; J trimming: 2 bases; junction bases outside the gene matches: 5. Germline lookup yields CDR1 SGHTA and CDR2 FQGTGA. The CDR3 extends over 14 amino acids. The DNA of the CDR3 is TGTGCCAGCAGCCGAGACAGGGTAAACACTGAAGCTTTCTTT. Translating gives CASSRDRVNTEAFF.

CDR3 sequence: CASKGDMYNEQFF. The DNA for the CDR3 is TGTGCCAGCAAGGGGGACATGTACAATGAGCAGTTCTTC. The chain employs TRBV2 and TRBJ2-1; possibly TRBD1 for D (6 bases). The length of the CDR3 is 13 residues. Germline V gene sequence: CDR1 SNHLY, CDR2 FYNNEI. The ends were cut back, 7 bases at V and 4 bases at J, with 11 bases in the middle.

The chain joins TRBV28 to TRBJ1-3; no clear D. This CDR3 is built from 14 residues. In germline, CDR1 is MDHEN, CDR2 SYDVKM. The CDR3 nucleotides read TGTGCAGCCAAGGAGGGTATCTCTGGAAACACCATATATTTT. The encoded protein is CAAKEGISGNTIYF.

The rearrangement uses TRBV18 and TRBJ1-3, with 7 nucleotides matching TRBD1. The CDR3 spans 17 residues. CDR1 and CDR2 from the germline V gene are KGHSH and LQKENI. Trimming took 2 bases from V and 4 from J; bases not matched to a gene: 11. The CDR3 reads CASSPSLGQPEGNTIYF. CDR3 bases: TGTGCCAGCTCACCATCACTGGGACAGCCAGAGGGAAACACCATATATTTT.

The genes are TRBV27 and TRBJ2-7; 7 positions agree with TRBD1. Germline loops: CDR1 MNHEY, CDR2 SMNVEV (reference sequence). There are 14 residues in the CDR3. The trim removed 0 bases at V and 5 bases at J, leaving 4 bases unmatched. The CDR3 protein is CASSLSSGTDEQYF. In DNA, the CDR3 is TGTGCCAGCAGTTTATCGTCTGGGACAGACGAGCAGTACTTC.

The chain uses TRBV28 and TRBJ1-4, with D perhaps matching TRBD1 (5 bases). The CDR3 is made up of 14 amino acids. The ends were cut back, 2 bases at V and 5 bases at J, with 9 bases in the middle. CDR1 and CDR2 from the germline V gene are MDHEN and SYDVKM. CDR3 DNA: TGTGCCAGCAGTTTACCGGGGGGAAATGAAAAACTGTTTTTT. Its protein is CASSLPGGNEKLFF.

The chain is built from TRBV7-3 and TRBJ2-2; D is tentatively TRBD1 or TRBD2 (5 bases each). The germline gives CDR1 SGHTA, CDR2 FQGTGA. The CDR3 loop spans 15 amino acids. Trimming shortened V by 4 bases and J by 5 bases, and 14 bases separated the two germline ends. Here the CDR3 DNA reads TGTGCCAGCAGCTCCCGCCGGGACGCTACCGGGGAGCTGTTTTTT. Amino acid sequence: CASSSRRDATGELFF.

Only a few counts were recorded for this clone. The chain carries TRBV7-9 and TRBJ1-4; TRBD1 might be the D (5 bases). CDR3 length equals 12 residues. The V gene lost 2 bases and the J gene lost 10 bases, with 8 bases spanning the gap. CDR1 and CDR2 (germline): SEHNR, FQNEAQ (reference sequence). The chain's CDR3 is CASSLMGGKLFF. CDR3 bases: TGTGCCAGCAGCTTAATGGGGGGAAAACTGTTTTTT.

The chain employs TRBV28 and TRBJ1-2; 7 positions match TRBD1. Looked up from germline, CDR1 is MDHEN and CDR2 is SYDVKM. CDR3 length equals 14 residues. The junction had 8 bases not matched to a gene; V was cut back by 6 bases and J by 4 bases. The DNA for the CDR3 is TGTGCCAGCAGCTCAGCAGGGGGGTTCTATGGCTACACCTTC. It codes for CASSSAGGFYGYTF.